These 18 T cell receptor beta chains were all obtained from the same sample, sequenced in a study of Graves' ophthalmopathy and Graves' hyperthyroidism. RNA transcripts were the template, and TCR beta CDR3 regions were amplified from them. An opening RT-PCR round employed HTBI primers and preceded a second-round multiplex PCR. TCRdb re-derived calls from the multiplex PCR reads in MiXCR, one entry per CDR3 protein. Of about 620,000 distinct CDR3 sequences listed, roughly 20% were seen once; the top ten hold more than 5.5%. Specimen: peripheral blood. All receptors come from a woman aged 18 to 35 with stable Graves' hyperthyroidism. Some clones in this sample may be carry-over from other donors' samples.

This clonotype was found many times. CDR3 DNA: TGTGCCAGCAGTGAAGTGGCTAGGGAAAATAGCAATCAGCCCCAGCATTTT. Translated, it gives CASSEVARENSNQPQHF. The chain uses TRBV6-1 and TRBJ1-5, with D hard to call. V dropped 1 base and J dropped 0 bases, with 13 bases sitting between them. Germline V gene data show CDR1 as MNHNS and CDR2 as SASEGT. The CDR3 sequence is 17 residues long.

This chain links TRBV25-1 with TRBJ1-1, with no clear D. This CDR3 comprises 14 residues. Germline V CDR1 and CDR2: MGHDK, SYGVNS. V was cut by 3 bases and J by 4 bases, with 12 bases left in between. CDR3 bases: TGTGCCAGCAGTGATCCATACCGGGGCACTGAAGCTTTCTTT. Translating gives CASSDPYRGTEAFF.

In this sample, this clonotype turned up many times. The V gene is TRBV6-5, the J gene TRBJ1-2; maybe TRBD1 (5 bases). Germline CDR1 reads MNHEY; CDR2 reads SVGAGI. Between the trimmed V and J ends, which lost 7 bases and 4 bases, there was a span of 10 bases. This CDR3 has 12 amino acids. The CDR3 DNA reads TGTGCCAGCACCCCGGGGGGCTATGGCTACACCTTC. Amino acid sequence: CASTPGGYGYTF.

In its sample, this clonotype was seen many times. The rearrangement joins TRBV12-3 or TRBV12-4 to TRBJ1-5; D unresolved. This CDR3 contains 14 residues. With 9 bases removed from V and 0 bases from J, the gap between germline ends came to 12 bases. The CDR3 DNA is TGTGCCAGTTCGACATTTCTTAGCAATCAGCCCCAGCATTTT. Protein product: CASSTFLSNQPQHF.

This clonotype occurred many times. The V and J genes are TRBV11-1 and TRBJ1-3; D gene ambiguous. The germline V gene has CDR1 SGHAT and CDR2 FQDESV (reference sequence). V was pared by 1 base and J by 0 bases, with 13 bases between. This CDR3 is 17 amino acids long. The CDR3 spells CASSLVAGTSSGNTIYF. In DNA, the CDR3 is TGTGCCAGCAGCTTAGTCGCAGGAACCTCCTCTGGAAACACCATATATTTT.

This chain links TRBV28 with TRBJ1-6; 7 bases fit TRBD1. In germline, CDR1 is MDHEN, CDR2 SYDVKM. Germline trimming cut 2 bases from V and 2 bases from J; bases unmatched to any gene: 3. There are 16 residues in the CDR3. The CDR3 sequence is CASSLRGRTYNSPLHF. The CDR3 bases are TGTGCCAGCAGTTTAAGGGGGCGCACCTATAATTCACCCCTCCACTTT.

This clonotype was seen repeatedly, ten times or more. The genes are TRBV30 and TRBJ2-6, with 7 bases matching TRBD1. Germline V gene data show CDR1 as GTSNPN and CDR2 as SVGIG (reference sequence). The CDR3 runs 17 residues. V trimming: 5 bases; J trimming: 2 bases; junction bases outside the gene matches: 12. The CDR3 is CAWDTGTERTGANVLTF. DNA of the CDR3: TGTGCCTGGGATACTGGGACAGAAAGGACTGGGGCCAACGTCCTGACTTTC. The full variable domain, with the rest looked up from reference TRBV30 and TRBJ2-6, is SQTIHQWPATLVQPVGSPLSLECTVEGTSNPNLYWYRQAAGRGLQLLFYSVGIGQISSEVPQNLSASRPQDRQFILSSKKLLLSDSGFYLCAWDTGTERTGANVLTFGAGSRLTVL.

There are many counts of this clonotype. The rearrangement joins TRBV7-2 to TRBJ2-7; the D gene is possibly TRBD1 (6 bases). The CDR3 runs to 16 residues. Germline CDR1 and CDR2: SGHTA and FQGNSA. V lost 1 base and J 2 bases, leaving 15 bases between the germline ends. CDR3 protein: CASSLVWGHIPYEQYF. The CDR3 coding sequence is TGTGCCAGCAGCTTAGTGTGGGGACATATTCCCTACGAGCAGTACTTC.

This clonotype was counted a few times. A much larger clone differs from this one at a single base, so this may be a read error. The chain combines TRBV5-1 with TRBJ1-1; D call uncertain. The germline V gene encodes CDR1 SGHRS and CDR2 YFSETQ. The CDR3 runs to 15 residues. The CDR3 sequence is CASSLEGEMNTEACF. As DNA, the CDR3 is TGCGCCAGCAGCCTCGAGGGTGAAATGAACACTGAAGCTTGCTTT.

Points on this clonotype: This could be a read error, since a much larger clone is one nucleotide away. The CDR3 ends on some other residue instead of the conserved phenylalanine or tryptophan, so this is likely a read error. CDR3 bases: TGTGCCAGCAGTACAGGGGTCTTCACTGAAGCTTTCTCT. Amino acids: CASSTGVFTEAFS. V and J are TRBV6-1 and TRBJ1-1; 7 bases line up with TRBD1. Trimming took 5 bases from V and 4 from J; bases not matched to a gene: 4. The CDR3 is 13 amino acids. Germline V lookup: CDR1 MNHNS, CDR2 SASEGT.

This clonotype was recorded at least ten times. The J gene is TRBJ1-1, the V gene TRBV2; D not resolved. Germline assignment: CDR1 SNHLY and CDR2 FYNNEI. Trimming left V 4 bases short and J 6 bases short, with 9 bases between. The CDR3 contains 12 residues. CDR3 protein: CASSVPGPEAFF. The CDR3 region has the DNA TGTGCCAGCAGTGTGCCCGGCCCTGAAGCTTTCTTT. The variable domain in full, completed from reference TRBV2 and TRBJ1-1, reads EPEVTQTPSHQVTQMGQEVILRCVPISNHLYFYWYRQILGQKVEFLVSFYNNEISEKSEIFDDQFSVERPDGSNFTLKIRSTKLEDSAMYFCASSVPGPEAFFGQGTRLTVV.

The chain combines TRBV15 with TRBJ1-2; TRBD1 might be the D (6 bases). The CDR3 loop spans 14 amino acids. Per germline, CDR1 LNHNV and CDR2 YYDKDF (reference sequence). The V and J ends lost 0 bases and 12 bases respectively, with 17 bases between them. CDR3 protein: CATSRDVQLGAHTF. The CDR3, as DNA: TGTGCCACCAGCAGAGATGTTCAGCTGGGGGCGCACACCTTC.

Ten or more counts support this clonotype. This chain uses TRBV5-1 with TRBJ1-5; D gene ambiguous. CDR3 length: 16 residues. Germline CDR1 SGHRS, CDR2 YFSETQ. V dropped 0 bases and J dropped 1 base, with 11 bases sitting between them. The CDR3 protein is CASSLGDGRSNQPQHF. The CDR3 DNA reads as TGCGCCAGCAGCTTGGGAGATGGACGGAGCAATCAGCCCCAGCATTTT.

This clonotype was recorded a few times. The rearrangement uses TRBV18 and TRBJ2-2, with TRBD2 matching 8 bases. CDR3 length equals 16 residues. The germline V gene encodes CDR1 KGHSH and CDR2 LQKENI. The V segment lost 1 base and the J segment 4 bases; nucleotides outside the gene matches: 5. CDR3 DNA: TGTGCCAGCTCACCACGACTAGCGATGAGCACCGGGGAGCTGTTTTTT. Its translation: CASSPRLAMSTGELFF. Variable domain in full (rest from reference TRBV18 and TRBJ2-2): NAGVMQNPRHLVRRRGQEARLRCSPMKGHSHVYWYRQLPEEGLKFMVYLQKENIIDESGMPKERFSAEFPKEGPSILRIQQVVRGDSAAYFCASSPRLAMSTGELFFGEGSRLTVL.

This clonotype came up many times. The V and J genes are TRBV6-5 and TRBJ2-2; D not certain. Germline V lookup: CDR1 MNHEY, CDR2 SVGAGI. Trimming removed 5 bases from V and 0 bases from J, with 7 bases in between. CDR3 length: 14 residues. CDR3 bases: TGTGCCAGCAGTAACAGTGCGAACACCGGGGAGCTGTTTTTT. Translating gives CASSNSANTGELFF.

In this sample, this clonotype turned up many times. This sequence joins TRBV6-5 and TRBJ1-1; 9 bases map to TRBD1. The CDR3 runs to 14 residues. Germline V gene data show CDR1 as MNHEY and CDR2 as SVGAGI. The junction had 5 bases not matched to a gene; V was cut back by 5 bases and J by 4 bases. The CDR3 reads CASSTTGGFTEAFF. CDR3 in DNA: TGTGCCAGCAGTACTACAGGGGGCTTCACTGAAGCTTTCTTT.

This clonotype has only a few counts. A single base separates this from a much larger clone, so it may be a read error. The J gene is TRBJ1-1, the V gene TRBV6-1; D gene uncertain. The CDR3 totals 10 residues. Germline-derived CDR1 and CDR2 are MNHNS and SASEGT. V was trimmed by 7 bases and J by 4 bases, leaving 4 bases between them. CDR3 sequence: CASIGTEAFF. The CDR3 region has the DNA TGTGCCAGCATTGGCACTGAAGCTTTCTTT.

This clonotype showed up many times. The V call is TRBV6-5, the J call TRBJ1-3; no clear D gene. In germline, CDR1 is MNHEY, CDR2 SVGAGI. This CDR3 is built from 14 residues. V shed 0 bases and J shed 1 base, with 4 bases lying between them. The CDR3 here is CASSYSESGNTIYF. In nucleotides, the CDR3 is TGTGCCAGCAGTTACTCTGAGTCTGGAAACACCATATATTTT.